This T cell receptor beta chain was obtained from a study of T-cell reconstitution after alpha-beta-depleted transplantation in children listed by TCRdb under 2016. About the full investigation: T-cell immune reconstitution after TCRalphabeta/CD19-depleted allogeneic hematopoietic cell transplantation in children was quantitatively tracked in the study by means of TCR repertoire profiling.

V is pared back by 5 bases and J by 2 bases, with 15 bases lying between the germline termini. From cysteine to phenylalanine, the CDR3 is 15 amino acids long. CDR3 DNA is the only sequence kept; it has 45 bases, read in frame from the first base. Per the germline V gene, SGHAT is the CDR1 and FQNNGV is the CDR2. Library creation used PCR. The sequencer listed for this sample is Illumina HiSeq 2500. Molecular barcoding was employed in the preparation of TCR libraries, with unique molecular identifiers being used to normalize TCRbeta repertoire quantification. TCRdb reprocessing: public reads trimmed at Q25 with fastp, clones called with MiXCR, in-frame beta chains kept. When rows share a CDR3 protein, they turn into one entry using the most common DNA and genes. For this sample the table gives under 350,000 distinct CDR3 sequences, of which 9.9% were detected only once. The ten largest account for roughly a tenth of the sample.

Of note for this clonotype: Its specific antigen is unknown. Base quality data are lacking; no much larger clone is found one base away.

This TCR was recovered from a human donor who donated a stem cell graft to a child with SCID. Sample: PBMCs from the stem cell graft donor, taken from the stem cell graft. The receptor chain draws on TRBV11-2 and TRBJ1-1; D gene: possibly TRBD1, on 6 matching bases. The sequence in DNA is TGTGCCAGCAGCCCCGGGGGCAGACCAAACACTGAAGCTTTCTTT. This translates into CASSPGGRPNTEAFF. The entire variable domain, with the stretches around the CDR3 drawn from the reference TRBV11-2 and TRBJ1-1 proteins, is EAGVAQSPRYKIIEKRQSVAFWCNPISGHATLYWYQQILGQGPKLLIQFQNNGVVDDSQLPKDRFSAERLKGVDSTLKIQPAKLEDSAVYLCASSPGGRPNTEAFFGQGTRLTVV.